This is a list of T cell receptor beta chains from one sample in a study of OX40 agonist ivuxolimab in advanced cancers. Repertoires were generated with immunoSEQ multiplex PCR, while TCRdb's copy carries only in-frame clones and drops some. The sample includes about 61,000 clones, roughly 85% of them seen just once. This sample comprised CD4+ or CD8+ T cells sorted from blood, obtained in a trial of the OX40 agonist ivuxolimab. The receptors derive from an adult with an advanced solid tumor such as melanoma, head and neck, liver or kidney cancer. CDR3s include the opening cysteine and the closing phenylalanine or tryptophan. D genes are given only for firm matches. A clone size is listed for some rows: how often the clone was seen (once, few, many), or a class if it is expanded.

V,J,size,D,CDR3,DNA
TRBV27,TRBJ1-1,few,-,CASSRQLMSTEAFF,TGTGCCAGCAGTCGACAGCTTATGAGCACTGAAGCTTTCTTT
TRBV19,TRBJ1-1,-,-,CASSTLGGTEAFF,TGTGCCAGTAGTACTCTAGGGGGGACAGAAGCTTTCTTT
TRBV11-3,TRBJ2-1,-,TRBD2,CASNRWGEGHNEQFF,TGTGCCAGCAACCGCTGGGGGGAGGGGCACAATGAGCAGTTCTTC
TRBV11-2,TRBJ1-2,-,TRBD1,CASSLLRTGGMSYTF,TGTGCCAGCAGCTTATTGCGGACAGGGGGCATGAGCTACACCTTC
TRBV10-3,TRBJ2-7,-,TRBD1,CAINPQGSSYEQYF,TGTGCCATCAATCCACAGGGGTCCTCCTACGAGCAGTACTTC
TRBV30,TRBJ1-2,-,-,CAWIQRRSNYGYTF,TGTGCCTGGATTCAGCGCAGGTCAAACTATGGCTACACCTTC
TRBV19,TRBJ2-3,few,TRBD2,CATQPGLASNTQYF,TGTGCCACTCAACCGGGACTAGCGTCGAATACGCAGTATTTT
TRBV30,TRBJ2-3,-,TRBD1,CAWEDRVGDTQYF,TGTGCCTGGGAGGACAGGGTCGGAGATACGCAGTATTTT
TRBV5-1,TRBJ2-7,once,TRBD2,CASSLGGGLAFEQYF,TGCGCCAGCAGCTTGGGTGGGGGACTAGCATTTGAGCAGTACTTC
TRBV5-4,TRBJ1-2,-,-,CASSLDPGANYGYTF,TGTGCCAGCAGCTTGGATCCGGGGGCGAACTATGGCTACACCTTC
TRBV28,TRBJ2-1,-,-,CASSLVGGSNEQFF,TGTGCCAGCAGTTTAGTGGGAGGTTCCAATGAGCAGTTCTTC
TRBV21-1,TRBJ2-1,-,-,CASSKLPTSSYNEQFF,TGTGCCAGCAGCAAATTGCCGACTAGCAGCTACAATGAGCAGTTCTTC
TRBV6-5,TRBJ1-6,-,TRBD1,CASSWTGGNSPLHF,TGTGCCAGCAGCTGGACAGGGGGGAATTCACCCCTCCACTTT
TRBV27,TRBJ2-3,-,TRBD2,CASSLSSGNTDTQYF,TGTGCCAGCAGTTTATCAAGCGGGAACACAGATACGCAGTATTTT
TRBV30,TRBJ2-3,-,-,CAWRPPGNTDTQYF,TGTGCCTGGAGGCCCCCCGGAAACACAGATACGCAGTATTTT
TRBV7-3,TRBJ2-7,-,-,CASSLNEGGEQYF,TGTGCCAGCAGCTTAAATGAAGGAGGGGAGCAGTACTTC
TRBV18,TRBJ1-1,once,-,CASSPDANTEAFF,TGTGCCAGCTCACCGGACGCGAACACTGAAGCTTTCTTT
TRBV27,TRBJ2-5,-,TRBD2,CASTGLSGGGLAGGETQYF,TGTGCCAGCACCGGTTTATCCGGGGGGGGACTAGCGGGAGGAGAGACCCAGTACTTC
TRBV7-6,TRBJ1-5,-,-,CASSLWGKDQPQHF,TGTGCCAGCAGCTTATGGGGAAAGGATCAGCCCCAGCATTTT
TRBV11-3,TRBJ2-5,-,-,CASSPSPQGETQYF,TGTGCCAGCAGCCCATCACCGCAAGGGGAGACCCAGTACTTC
TRBV7-8,TRBJ1-5,-,-,CASSLSGGISNQPQHF,TGTGCCAGCAGCTTAAGTGGAGGTATCAGCAATCAGCCCCAGCATTTT
TRBV5-1,TRBJ2-7,-,-,CASSPGAGLVSYEQYF,TGCGCCAGCAGCCCTGGGGCGGGACTCGTCTCCTACGAGCAGTACTTC
TRBV5-1,TRBJ1-1,few,TRBD1,CASSGQGSGTEAFF,TGCGCCAGCAGCGGACAGGGGAGCGGCACTGAAGCTTTCTTT
TRBV7-2,TRBJ2-1,-,-,CASSLVIGDNEQFF,TGTGCCAGCAGCTTAGTAATCGGGGACAATGAGCAGTTCTTC
TRBV7-8,TRBJ2-7,-,-,CASSPRGGGVSEQYF,TGTGCCAGCAGCCCGAGGGGAGGGGGCGTCAGCGAGCAGTACTTC
TRBV29-1,TRBJ2-1,once,-,CSVGEIGNEQFF,TGCAGCGTTGGTGAGATCGGGAATGAGCAGTTCTTC
TRBV10-3,TRBJ1-3,medium-sized,-,CAISDPSAGGGGNTIYF,TGTGCCATCAGTGACCCTTCGGCCGGGGGAGGAGGAAACACCATATATTTT
TRBV10-3,TRBJ2-5,few,TRBD2,CAISSGRAREQETQYF,TGTGCCATCAGCAGCGGGAGGGCCCGGGAACAAGAGACCCAGTACTTC
TRBV28,TRBJ2-5,-,TRBD2,CASRESGRARETQYF,TGTGCCAGCAGGGAGAGCGGGAGGGCCCGAGAGACCCAGTACTTC
TRBV5-4,TRBJ1-2,-,TRBD1,CASSFGTDNYGYTF,TGTGCCAGCAGCTTTGGGACAGATAACTATGGCTACACCTTC
TRBV11-2,TRBJ2-1,few,-,CASSLVGSIGGFDEQFF,TGTGCCAGCAGCTTAGTTGGGTCCATAGGAGGGTTCGATGAGCAGTTCTTC
TRBV28,TRBJ1-4,-,-,CASSRTSNNEKLFF,TGTGCCAGCAGTCGGACAAGTAATAATGAAAAACTGTTTTTT
TRBV29-1,TRBJ1-1,-,-,CSVRVRGTEAFF,TGCAGCGTCAGGGTGAGGGGCACTGAAGCTTTCTTT
TRBV19,TRBJ2-3,-,TRBD2,CASRWGDYSTDTQYF,TGTGCCAGTAGATGGGGGGACTATAGCACAGATACGCAGTATTTT
TRBV28,TRBJ1-5,-,-,CASGTPGHISNQPQHF,TGTGCCAGCGGAACTCCGGGACACATTAGCAATCAGCCCCAGCATTTT
TRBV10-3,TRBJ2-3,-,TRBD2,CAIGDTSGGRDTQYF,TGTGCCATCGGAGACACTAGCGGGGGGCGAGATACGCAGTATTTT
TRBV5-1,TRBJ2-3,-,TRBD2,CASSLLVAGGTDTQYF,TGCGCCAGCAGCTTGCTGGTGGCGGGAGGTACAGATACGCAGTATTTT
TRBV29-1,TRBJ2-1,-,TRBD1,CSVEVGTGGNEQFF,TGCAGCGTTGAAGTGGGGACAGGTGGCAATGAGCAGTTCTTC
TRBV11-2,TRBJ2-2,-,TRBD1,CASSLDRGQGGELFF,TGTGCCAGCAGCTTAGACAGGGGGCAAGGCGGGGAGCTGTTTTTT
TRBV7-9,TRBJ2-3,-,-,CASSLDWDGTSTDTQYF,TGTGCCAGCAGCTTAGATTGGGACGGAACTAGCACAGATACGCAGTATTTT
TRBV15,TRBJ2-1,-,TRBD1,CATSRDRTGANEQFF,TGTGCCACCAGCAGAGATCGGACAGGGGCCAATGAGCAGTTCTTC
TRBV7-9,TRBJ1-5,-,TRBD1,CASSPGTGARSNQPQHF,TGTGCCAGCAGCCCCGGGACAGGGGCGAGGAGCAATCAGCCCCAGCATTTT
TRBV11-2,TRBJ2-7,-,-,CASSLGGPSYEQYF,TGTGCCAGCAGCTTAGGCGGGCCCTCCTACGAGCAGTACTTC